These 28 T cell receptor beta chains were sequenced from one sample in a study of CD8 T cells in ankylosing spondylitis. TCRdb re-analysed the 5' RACE reads in MiXCR, keeping a single row per CDR3 protein. In the table there are 150,000 to 200,000 distinct CDR3 sequences, roughly 12% of which are singletons. Sequenced input: blood, either unsorted or a sorted T cell fraction (not recorded which). The source is a male donor with ankylosing spondylitis or in good health (not recorded which).

At least ten counts were recorded for this clonotype. The genes are TRBV27 and TRBJ1-1; maybe TRBD1 (6 bases). The CDR3 extends over 15 amino acids. Trimming took 5 bases from V and 2 from J, leaving 15 bases between them. Looked up from germline, CDR1 is MNHEY and CDR2 is SMNVEV (reference sequence). CDR3 nucleotides: TGTGCCAGCAGTCGCTCCCCGGGGGCCAACACTGAAGCTTTCTTT. Translated, it gives CASSRSPGANTEAFF.

This clonotype was recorded a few times. J is TRBJ1-1 and V is TRBV13; D unresolved. CDR3 length equals 12 residues. From germline, CDR1 is PRHDT and CDR2 FYEKMQ (reference sequence). V lost 2 bases, J lost 7 bases, and 8 bases lay in between. The CDR3 DNA reads TGTGCCAGCAGCTTATTCGGGAGTGAAGCTTTCTTT. Amino acid sequence: CASSLFGSEAFF.

V and J are TRBV6-1 and TRBJ2-2; maybe TRBD2 (6 bases). Germline assignment: CDR1 MNHNS and CDR2 SASEGT. Trimming shortened V by 2 bases and J by 0 bases, and 13 bases separated the two germline ends. CDR3 length equals 17 residues. CDR3 coding DNA: TGTGCCAGCAGTGAACCAAATGGGACTCCGAACACCGGGGAGCTGTTTTTT. This gives the protein CASSEPNGTPNTGELFF.

In this sample, this clonotype turned up a few times. The V and J genes are TRBV20-1 and TRBJ2-1; D perhaps matches TRBD2 (5 bases). The CDR3 is 16 amino acids. Germline-derived CDR1 and CDR2 are DFQATT and SNEGSKA (reference sequence). The ends were cut back, 6 bases at V and 4 bases at J, with 22 bases in the middle. The CDR3 loop reads CSAEVVGARPYNEQFF. CDR3 DNA: TGCAGTGCGGAGGTCGTGGGAGCCCGCCCTTACAATGAGCAGTTCTTC.

The sample holds many counts of this clonotype. The V gene is TRBV4-1, the J gene TRBJ2-2, with a possible D match to TRBD2 (6 bases). The CDR3 runs 16 residues. With 8 bases removed from V and 2 bases from J, the gap between germline ends came to 18 bases. From germline, CDR1 is MGHRA and CDR2 YSYEKL. The CDR3 spells CASAQGQGGNTGELFF. The CDR3 DNA follows: TGCGCCAGCGCACAAGGCCAGGGAGGTAACACCGGGGAGCTGTTTTTT.

The chain carries TRBV20-1 and TRBJ2-1; possibly TRBD2 for D (6 bases). Trimming cost V 3 bases and J 7 bases, with 16 bases left between them. The CDR3 loop spans 14 amino acids. Germline V lookup: CDR1 DFQATT, CDR2 SNEGSKA (reference sequence). The CDR3 region is CSARRLATGNEQFF. Written as DNA, the CDR3 is TGCAGTGCTAGGAGGCTAGCGACGGGGAATGAGCAGTTCTTC.

This clonotype came up a few times. This sequence joins TRBV18 and TRBJ2-1; 8 bases fit TRBD1. This CDR3 contains 15 residues. Germline V gene lookup returns CDR1 KGHSH and CDR2 LQKENI. J was trimmed by 4 bases and V by 3 bases; bases with no gene match: 5. CDR3 in DNA: TGTGCCAGCTCACCTGCGGACAGGGTTTACAATGAGCAGTTCTTC. Its protein is CASSPADRVYNEQFF.

The table lists this clonotype with a few counts. The chain is built from TRBV6-1 and TRBJ1-2; 9 bases agree with TRBD1. The length of the CDR3 is 14 residues. Germline V gene lookup returns CDR1 MNHNS and CDR2 SASEGT. V was pared by 6 bases and J by 3 bases, with 5 bases of the junction left unmatched. For the CDR3, the DNA is TGTGCCAGCAGACGGACAGGGGTCGACTATGGCTACACCTTC. This codes for CASRRTGVDYGYTF.

This clonotype showed up just a few times. The V call is TRBV12-3 or TRBV12-4, the J call TRBJ2-3, with 7 bases that match TRBD2. This CDR3 spans 13 amino acids. Trimming cost V 3 bases and J 5 bases; bases outside gene matches: 2. Written as DNA, the CDR3 is TGTGCCAGCAGTTTCGGGGGGATAGATACGCAGTATTTT. Translating it yields CASSFGGIDTQYF.

This clonotype occurred a few times. The chain couples TRBV11-2 to TRBJ1-2; 7 bases align to TRBD1. Germline CDR1 is SGHAT and CDR2 is FQNNGV. V lost 1 base and J lost 8; bases outside the gene matches: 4. The CDR3 contains 13 residues. DNA for the CDR3: TGTGCCAGCAGCTTAGGAGGGGGCGAAGGCTACACCTTC. Translation: CASSLGGGEGYTF.

The table lists this clonotype with many counts. V and J are TRBV12-3 or TRBV12-4 and TRBJ2-3; D may correspond to TRBD1 or TRBD2 (5 bases each). V lost 3 bases and J lost 4, with 11 bases in between. The CDR3 runs 14 residues. This CDR3 reads CASSLLGPSDTQYF. The CDR3 DNA follows: TGTGCCAGCAGTTTGTTGGGACCATCAGATACGCAGTATTTT.

The chain couples TRBV4-1 to TRBJ2-1, with a tentative D call TRBD2 (5 bases). In germline, CDR1 is MGHRA, CDR2 YSYEKL. The CDR3 totals 13 residues. Trimming took off 1 base at V and 12 bases at J, with 13 bases between the two ends. In DNA, the CDR3 is TGCGCCAGCAGCCAAGGCGGGCAGGCGGGGCAGTTCTTC. This codes for CASSQGGQAGQFF.

This chain connects TRBV19 to TRBJ2-5; no clear D gene. V gave up 5 bases and J gave up 1 base, with 14 bases separating them. This CDR3 is 15 amino acids long. From germline, CDR1 is LNHDA and CDR2 SQIVND (reference sequence). CDR3 amino acids: CASSYSTLPQETQYF. The CDR3, as DNA: TGTGCCAGTAGTTACTCTACCCTCCCCCAAGAGACCCAGTACTTC.

This clonotype was seen only a few times. This chain connects TRBV5-5 to TRBJ2-5, with 8 bases aligning to TRBD2. Trimming took 3 bases from V and 8 from J; bases not matched to a gene: 9. The CDR3 extends over 14 amino acids. Germline CDR1 is SGHKS and CDR2 is YYEKEE (reference sequence). The CDR3 region has the DNA TGTGCCAGCAGCTACGGGAGGGCCGGTAACACCCAGTACTTC. It encodes CASSYGRAGNTQYF. Full variable domain (remainder filled in from reference TRBV5-5 and TRBJ2-5): DAGVTQSPTHLIKTRGQQVTLRCSPISGHKSVSWYQQVLGQGPQFIFQYYEKEERGRGNFPDRFSARQFPNYSSELNVNALLLGDSALYLCASSYGRAGNTQYFGPGTRLLVL.

The genes are TRBV7-2 and TRBJ2-1, with TRBD2 matching 7 bases. From germline, CDR1 is SGHTA and CDR2 FQGNSA. Trimming removed 1 base from V and 0 bases from J; junction bases left unmatched: 3. The CDR3 contains 16 residues. The CDR3 protein is CASSLEASGSYNEQFF. CDR3 coding DNA: TGTGCCAGCAGCTTAGAGGCTAGCGGCTCCTACAATGAGCAGTTCTTC.

There are a few counts of this clonotype. This chain links TRBV9 with TRBJ2-5, with 7 positions matching TRBD1. Germline trimming cut 4 bases from V and 4 bases from J; bases unmatched to any gene: 4. The CDR3 is made up of 13 amino acids. CDR1 is SGDLS and CDR2 is YYNGEE in the germline V gene. DNA of the CDR3: TGTGCCAGCAGCTCGACAGGGAGAGAGACCCAGTACTTC. This sequence encodes CASSSTGRETQYF.

This clonotype came up a few times. The rearrangement links TRBV10-3 to TRBJ1-4, with TRBD1 matching 7 bases. V shed 0 bases and J 6 bases; nucleotides not matched to a gene: 4. Germline assignment: CDR1 ENHRY and CDR2 SYGVKD. The CDR3 totals 15 residues. CDR3 in amino acids: CAISESRDRHEKLFF. The CDR3, as DNA: TGTGCCATCAGTGAGTCGCGGGACAGACATGAAAAACTGTTTTTT.

V and J are TRBV4-1 and TRBJ2-2; D not resolved. The V gene's germline CDR1 is MGHRA and CDR2 YSYEKL. V gave up 3 bases and J gave up 3 bases, with 11 bases separating them. This CDR3 contains 15 residues. The DNA for the CDR3 is TGCGCCAGCAGCCACGGAGAAATGGACACCGGGGAGCTGTTTTTT. The encoded protein is CASSHGEMDTGELFF.

Worth noting for this clonotype: A read error is likely, as this CDR3 ends without the conserved phenylalanine or tryptophan. The chain combines TRBV10-3 with TRBJ2-2, with D perhaps matching TRBD1 or TRBD2 (5 bases each). The CDR3 loop spans 14 amino acids. V dropped 10 bases and J dropped 4 bases, with 16 bases sitting between them. Germline CDR1 reads ENHRY; CDR2 reads SYGVKD. CDR3 sequence reads: CASFGTDTTGELFS. Written as DNA, the CDR3 is TGTGCCAGCTTCGGGACGGATACCACCGGGGAGCTGTTTTCT.

The sample holds many counts of this clonotype. The V and J genes are TRBV12-3 or TRBV12-4 and TRBJ2-2; no clear D. V was pared by 4 bases and J by 5 bases, with 5 bases between. The CDR3 totals 12 residues. The CDR3 DNA reads as TGTGCCAGCAGTTCAACGACCGGGGAGCTGTTTTTT. This codes for CASSSTTGELFF.

The V gene is TRBV6-1, the J gene TRBJ1-1, with D unresolved. The CDR3 runs 14 residues. V shed 2 bases and J shed 2 bases, with 9 bases lying between them. The germline V gene has CDR1 MNHNS and CDR2 SASEGT. Written as DNA, the CDR3 is TGTGCCAGCAGTGAACCCGACGGAAACACTGAAGCTTTCTTT. Translation gives CASSEPDGNTEAFF.

The rearrangement joins TRBV20-1 to TRBJ2-3, with a tentative D call TRBD2 (5 bases). Trimming took 0 bases from V and 8 from J, leaving 18 bases between them. Germline CDR1 and CDR2: DFQATT and SNEGSKA (reference sequence). The CDR3 loop spans 15 amino acids. The CDR3 here is CSARDGFTSGGTQYF. The CDR3 nucleotides read TGCAGTGCTAGAGACGGGTTTACTTCTGGAGGTACGCAGTATTTT.

The sample holds many counts of this clonotype. This chain uses TRBV7-9 with TRBJ2-1; D unclear. The CDR3 totals 10 residues. Germline lookup yields CDR1 SEHNR and CDR2 FQNEAQ (reference sequence). The V gene lost 6 bases and the J gene lost 8 bases, with 5 bases spanning the gap. The CDR3 protein is CASSRDEQFF. The CDR3 DNA reads as TGTGCCAGCAGTAGGGATGAGCAGTTCTTC.

This clonotype was seen more than once but under ten times. The chain uses TRBV5-1 and TRBJ1-3; D is unclear. The CDR3 has 13 residues. The germline V and J ends were trimmed by 9 bases and 0 bases, with 10 bases remaining between them. Germline V gene data show CDR1 as SGHRS and CDR2 as YFSETQ. The CDR3 loop is CATIPPSGNTIYF. The DNA for the CDR3 is TGCGCCACCATCCCCCCCTCTGGAAACACCATATATTTT.

This clonotype occurred many times. The chain employs TRBV12-3 or TRBV12-4 and TRBJ1-1; D not resolved. The CDR3 contains 14 residues. Trimming took 3 bases from V and 0 from J, leaving 8 bases between them. This CDR3 reads CASSLTVMNTEAFF. CDR3 DNA sequence: TGTGCCAGCAGTTTGACGGTGATGAACACTGAAGCTTTCTTT.

This sequence joins TRBV9 and TRBJ1-2, with D perhaps matching TRBD1 (5 bases). V was pared by 0 bases and J by 1 base, with 13 bases between. This CDR3 region has 16 residues. CDR1 SGDLS and CDR2 YYNGEE come from the germline V gene. The CDR3 protein is CASSVVTRVLNYGYTF. CDR3 bases: TGTGCCAGCAGCGTAGTAACCAGGGTTCTTAACTATGGCTACACCTTC. The full variable domain, completed using reference TRBV9 and TRBJ1-2, is DSGVTQTPKHLITATGQRVTLRCSPRSGDLSVYWYQQSLDQGLQFLIQYYNGEERAKGNILERFSAQQFPDLHSELNLSSLELGDSALYFCASSVVTRVLNYGYTFGSGTRLTVV.

This clonotype appeared a few times. The chain employs TRBV4-1 and TRBJ2-7; possibly TRBD2 for D (6 bases). The CDR3 has 16 amino acids. Germline CDR1 is MGHRA and CDR2 is YSYEKL. Trimming removed 0 bases at V and 6 bases at J, with 18 bases between. The CDR3 loop reads CASSQDPGGKLLEQYF. DNA of the CDR3: TGCGCCAGCAGCCAAGATCCGGGCGGGAAGCTGCTCGAGCAGTACTTC.

Only a few counts were recorded for this clonotype. This rearrangement joins TRBV5-1 to TRBJ2-7, with 7 bases aligning to TRBD1. V shed 4 bases and J 0 bases; nucleotides not matched to a gene: 7. This CDR3 contains 15 residues. Germline values: CDR1 SGHRS, CDR2 YFSETQ. CDR3: CASSPVGQDSYEQYF. DNA for the CDR3: TGCGCCAGCAGCCCCGTCGGACAGGACTCCTACGAGCAGTACTTC.